This TCR beta chain was sequenced in a study of PD-L1 blockade in urothelial cancer. As for the study in general: Patients started atezolizumab in the mid-2010s, 1,200 mg intravenously every 3 weeks. Bladder-origin urothelial cancer in males covered about 90% of the roughly 30 patients. Investigators checked blood 3 weeks (second dose) and 6 weeks after treatment start. T cells numbered a median of approximately 140,000 in the blood samples.

The CDR3 loop spans 16 amino acids. J lost 0 bases, V lost 2 bases, and 5 bases had no gene match. The germline gives CDR1 SGHTA, CDR2 FQGNSA. The table came from immunoSEQ multiplex PCR; TCRdb's copy has only in-frame clones and leaves some out. The data hold 98,000 or so clones, with nearly 90% observed a single time. Sample time point: pretreatment peripheral blood. A single count supports this clone. Sequenced material: PBMCs, taken around atezolizumab (anti-PD-L1) treatment. The chain uses TRBV7-2 and TRBJ2-3, with TRBD2 identical over 7 bases. This receptor was taken from a man aged 55 to 70 with urothelial cancer. The CDR3 spells CASSLLGGTSTDTQYF. In nucleotides, the CDR3 is TGTGCCAGCAGCTTACTCGGGGGGACTAGCACAGATACGCAGTATTTT.